A selection of T cell receptor beta chains follows, all from one sample in a study of CD8+ T cells in alopecia areata. Profiling relied on immunoSEQ multiplex PCR, and the TCRdb table lists in-frame clones only, not all of them. The sample lists approximately 100,000 clones; 80% to 90% were seen once. The material was CD8+ T cells sorted from blood, obtained at approximately week 30, from a patient treated with tofacitinib. The receptors shown here come from a human donor with alopecia areata. The CDR3 runs from the conserved cysteine through the conserved F or W. Size is omitted from some rows. Given values are once, few, many or a class for expanded clones.

j_call v_call clone_size cdr3_aa
TRBJ2-3 TRBV5-5 - CASSLVYADTQYF
TRBJ2-7 TRBV5-4 - CASSLMGEQYF
TRBJ1-5 TRBV27 once CASSFTANNQPQHF
TRBJ1-1 TRBV29-1 - CSAMGLTGLGEAFF
TRBJ2-1 TRBV9 - CASSFSGGVFDEQFF
TRBJ2-3 TRBV14 - CASSPGQGRDTQYF
TRBJ2-5 TRBV11-3 once CASSLEAGEGEAQYF
TRBJ1-5 TRBV7-2 - CASSDGGAHQPQHF
TRBJ2-2 TRBV4-2 - CASSQASGIANTGELFF
TRBJ2-3 TRBV2 - CASSTLTSGGADTQYF
TRBJ2-1 TRBV11-1 - CASSTLSGSYEQFF
TRBJ2-5 TRBV10-1 - CASSDPEFGETQYF
- TRBV7-6 - CASSGSAGEQYF
TRBJ2-6 TRBV7-9 - CASSSTGGLDSGANVLTF
TRBJ2-1 TRBV27 - CASSPGGSADEQFF
TRBJ1-2 TRBV5-4 - CASSRNSGRLGYTF
TRBJ2-3 TRBV30 - CACQGVADHTDTQYF
TRBJ2-7 TRBV5-4 - CASSTSGTDYEQYF
TRBJ2-2 TRBV9 - CASSVAGDRANTGELFF
TRBJ2-7 TRBV30 - CAWSARGVHEQYF
TRBJ2-2 TRBV29-1 few CSVPRAGELFF
TRBJ2-5 TRBV29-1 - CSVEEGQNGWGYF
TRBJ2-1 TRBV29-1 - CSVDQYNEQFF
TRBJ2-3 TRBV6-4 - CASSVARGSTDTQYF
TRBJ2-4 TRBV19 - CASSNRGIAKNIQYF
TRBJ2-7 TRBV5-1 - CASSSGQGPSYEQYF
TRBJ2-7 TRBV29-1 - CSVEDLYEQYF
TRBJ1-5 TRBV19 - CASRTLRTGPSNQPQHF
TRBJ1-4 TRBV10-3 - CAISEPDSPTNEKLFF
TRBJ1-2 TRBV29-1 - CSVEAGQVLGYGYTF
TRBJ1-5 TRBV5-6 - CASSDGRGSQPQHF
TRBJ2-1 TRBV7-3 - CASSFDGSSYNEQFF
TRBJ2-1 TRBV7-8 - CASSLPSRGEQFF
TRBJ1-1 TRBV5-1 - CASSLDGQLEAFF
TRBJ1-2 TRBV13 - CASRTGNGYTF
TRBJ2-7 TRBV4-1 - CASSPDHSGSKYEQYF
TRBJ2-3 TRBV7-7 - CASSPSTGDWADTQYF
TRBJ1-5 TRBV5-6 - CASSSGTGVQPQHF
TRBJ2-1 TRBV5-1 - CASSLASLGVNEQFF
TRBJ2-1 TRBV15 - CATSTGVDNEQFF
TRBJ2-7 TRBV6-1 - CASSEGWTGLSYEQYF
TRBJ2-6 TRBV2 - CASLEVGSNVLTF
TRBJ2-1 TRBV9 - CASSVGGGSSYNEQFF
TRBJ2-7 TRBV5-1 - CASSFGTGVDEQYF
TRBJ2-7 TRBV27 few CARSQQGSIYEQYF
TRBJ1-1 TRBV27 once CASSSFPGGQAEAFF
TRBJ2-7 TRBV2 - CASSESIYEQYF